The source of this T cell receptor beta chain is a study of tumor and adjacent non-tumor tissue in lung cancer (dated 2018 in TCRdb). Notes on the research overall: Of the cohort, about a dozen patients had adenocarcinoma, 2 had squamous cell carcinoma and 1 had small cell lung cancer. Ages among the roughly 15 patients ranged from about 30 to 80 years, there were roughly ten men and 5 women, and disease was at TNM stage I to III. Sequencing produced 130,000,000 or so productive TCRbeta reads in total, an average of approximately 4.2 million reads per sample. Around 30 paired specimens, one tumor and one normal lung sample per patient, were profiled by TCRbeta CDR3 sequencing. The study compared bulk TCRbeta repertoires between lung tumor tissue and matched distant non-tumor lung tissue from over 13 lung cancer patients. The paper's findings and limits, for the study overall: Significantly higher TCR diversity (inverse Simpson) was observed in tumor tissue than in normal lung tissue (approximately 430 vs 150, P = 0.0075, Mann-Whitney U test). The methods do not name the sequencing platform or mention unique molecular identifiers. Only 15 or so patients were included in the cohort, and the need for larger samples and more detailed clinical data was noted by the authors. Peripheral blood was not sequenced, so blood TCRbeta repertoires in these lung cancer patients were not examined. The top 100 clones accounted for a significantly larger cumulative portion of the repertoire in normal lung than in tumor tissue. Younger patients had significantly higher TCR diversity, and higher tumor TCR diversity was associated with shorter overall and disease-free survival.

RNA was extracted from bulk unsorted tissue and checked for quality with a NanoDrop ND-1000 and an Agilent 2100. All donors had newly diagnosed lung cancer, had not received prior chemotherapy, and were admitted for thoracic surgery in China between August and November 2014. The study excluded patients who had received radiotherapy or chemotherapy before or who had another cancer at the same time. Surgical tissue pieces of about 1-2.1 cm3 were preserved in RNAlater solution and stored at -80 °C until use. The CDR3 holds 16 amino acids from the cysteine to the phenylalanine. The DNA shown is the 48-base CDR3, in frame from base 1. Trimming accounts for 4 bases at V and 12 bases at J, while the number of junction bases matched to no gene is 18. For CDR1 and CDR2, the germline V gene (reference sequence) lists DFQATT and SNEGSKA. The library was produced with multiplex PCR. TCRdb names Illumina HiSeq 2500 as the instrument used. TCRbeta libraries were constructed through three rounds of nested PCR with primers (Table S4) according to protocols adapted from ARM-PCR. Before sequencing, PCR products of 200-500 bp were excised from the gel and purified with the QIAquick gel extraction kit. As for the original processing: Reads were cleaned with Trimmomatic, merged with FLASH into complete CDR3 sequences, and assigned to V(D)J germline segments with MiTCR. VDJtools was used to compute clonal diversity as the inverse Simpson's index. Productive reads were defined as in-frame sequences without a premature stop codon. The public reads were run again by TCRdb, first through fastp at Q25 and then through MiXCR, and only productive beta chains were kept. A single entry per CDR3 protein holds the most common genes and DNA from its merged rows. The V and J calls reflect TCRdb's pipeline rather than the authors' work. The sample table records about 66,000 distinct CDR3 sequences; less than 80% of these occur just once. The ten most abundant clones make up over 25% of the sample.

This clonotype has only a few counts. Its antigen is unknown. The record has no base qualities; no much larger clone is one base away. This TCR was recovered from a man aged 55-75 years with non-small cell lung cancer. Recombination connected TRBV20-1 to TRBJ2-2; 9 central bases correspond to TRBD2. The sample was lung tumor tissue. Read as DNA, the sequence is TGCAGTGCTACTTTGGCGGGAGGGCCGGAGACAGGGAAGCTGTTTTTT. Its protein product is CSATLAGGPETGKLFF.